The present TCR beta chain was sequenced within a study of blood T cells in healthy people across ages. Study-level information: The template switching approach captured approximately one barcoded beta molecule for every two T cells.

Alongside a J-beta primer mix, a sample-barcoded 5' primer served in a second PCR lasting roughly 6 to 11 cycles. Each CDR3 protein gets one entry after TCRdb re-called the 5' RACE reads with MiXCR. This sample has approximately 2,000,000 distinct CDR3 sequences, with around 40% found just once. Details on this clonotype: Its antigen remains unidentified. One junction end disagrees with the germline gene, perhaps due to a read error.

Study-wide results and limits: Roughly linearly, TCR beta diversity per million T cells fell as age increased.

Sequencing was carried out using blood. This TCR was recovered from a human donor in good health.

CDR3 loop: CAGSPPGAKNTEAFF. The CDR3 DNA sequence: TGTGCCGGCTCACCACCAGGTGCGAAGAACACTGAAGCTTTCTTT. The chain combines TRBV18 with TRBJ1-1; D remains unclear. Germline V gene data show CDR1 as KGHSH and CDR2 as LQKENI. The CDR3 is 15 amino acids.